This T cell receptor (beta chain) was obtained from a study of blood T cell repertoires in COVID-19. Study-wide context: Both acute and convalescent COVID-19 samples were obtained from the United States, Italy and Spain.

From germline, CDR1 is MNHEY and CDR2 SMNVEV (reference sequence). Trimming at V came to 4 bases and at J to 0 bases, leaving 9 bases not matched to a gene. This CDR3 spans 16 amino acids. Libraries were prepared by immunoSEQ multiplex PCR; TCRdb keeps only in-frame clonotypes and omits some of them. The sample has around 500,000 clones, approximately 83% seen once; the top ten hold 3% to 4%. The TCR comes from a human donor in a cohort sampled during active COVID-19. The specimen was peripheral blood. This chain uses TRBV27 with TRBJ2-7; 7 positions agree with TRBD1. As DNA, the CDR3 is TGTGCCAGCAGTTCCTACAGGGGCCGATACTCCTACGAGCAGTACTTC. This translates into CASSSYRGRYSYEQYF.